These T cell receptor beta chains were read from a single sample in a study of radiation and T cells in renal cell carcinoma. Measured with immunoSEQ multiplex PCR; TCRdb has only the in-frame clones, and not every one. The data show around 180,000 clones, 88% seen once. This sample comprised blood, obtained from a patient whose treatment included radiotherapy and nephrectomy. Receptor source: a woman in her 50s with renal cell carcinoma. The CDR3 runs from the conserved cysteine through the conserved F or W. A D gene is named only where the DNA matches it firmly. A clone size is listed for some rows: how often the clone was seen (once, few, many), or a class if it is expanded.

cdr3_aa: CSVEPLLKRDYGYTF
cdr3_nt: TGCAGCGTTGAACCGTTGCTCAAAAGGGACTATGGCTACACCTTC
d_call: NA
v_call: TRBV29-1
clone_size: once
cdr3_length: 15
j_call: TRBJ1-2

cdr3_aa: CATSRGLAGRRRYNEQFF
cdr3_nt: TGTGCCACCAGCAGAGGACTAGCGGGGCGTCGAAGATACAATGAGCAGTTCTTC
d_call: TRBD2
v_call: TRBV15
clone_size: NA
cdr3_length: 18
j_call: TRBJ2-1

cdr3_aa: CATSRSMGVDTQYF
cdr3_nt: TGTGCCACCAGCAGAAGCATGGGGGTAGATACGCAGTATTTT
d_call: NA
v_call: TRBV15
clone_size: NA
cdr3_length: 14
j_call: TRBJ2-3

cdr3_aa: CASNDPGGTSYEQYF
cdr3_nt: TGTGCCTCTAATGACCCAGGGGGCACATCCTACGAGCAGTACTTC
d_call: TRBD1
v_call: TRBV10-3
clone_size: NA
cdr3_length: 15
j_call: TRBJ2-7

cdr3_aa: CASSPQDRGHNTEAFF
cdr3_nt: TGTGCCAGCTCACCCCAGGACAGGGGGCATAACACTGAAGCTTTCTTT
d_call: TRBD1
v_call: TRBV18
clone_size: NA
cdr3_length: 16
j_call: TRBJ1-1

cdr3_aa: CAWSVRISVNQKNIQYF
cdr3_nt: TGTGCCTGGAGTGTACGAATCTCGGTCAACCAAAAAAACATTCAGTACTTC
d_call: NA
v_call: TRBV30
clone_size: NA
cdr3_length: 17
j_call: TRBJ2-4

cdr3_aa: CASSPPGNTGELFF
cdr3_nt: TGCGCCAGCAGCCCCCCCGGGAACACCGGGGAGCTGTTTTTT
d_call: NA
v_call: TRBV5-1
clone_size: NA
cdr3_length: 14
j_call: TRBJ2-2

cdr3_aa: CASSGGLTRNEQFF
cdr3_nt: TGTGCCAGCTCAGGGGGCTTAACAAGGAATGAGCAGTTCTTC
d_call: TRBD1
v_call: TRBV11-3
clone_size: NA
cdr3_length: 14
j_call: TRBJ2-1

cdr3_aa: CASSLDLRGGYNEQFF
cdr3_nt: TGTGCCAGCAGCTTGGATTTGCGGGGGGGCTACAATGAGCAGTTCTTC
d_call: TRBD2
v_call: TRBV5-4
clone_size: NA
cdr3_length: 16
j_call: TRBJ2-1

cdr3_aa: CAWTRTGISRSAEAFF
cdr3_nt: TGTGCCTGGACCAGGACAGGGATTTCCCGAAGCGCTGAAGCTTTCTTT
d_call: TRBD1
v_call: TRBV30
clone_size: NA
cdr3_length: 16
j_call: TRBJ1-1

cdr3_aa: CASSVNEGPSFNSYEQYF
cdr3_nt: TGTGCCAGCAGCGTAAACGAGGGGCCTTCCTTTAACTCCTACGAGCAGTACTTC
d_call: NA
v_call: TRBV5-5
clone_size: NA
cdr3_length: 18
j_call: TRBJ2-7

cdr3_aa: CASSPELNSPLHF
cdr3_nt: TGTGCCAGCAGCCCCGAACTTAATTCACCCCTCCACTTT
d_call: NA
v_call: TRBV13
clone_size: few
cdr3_length: 13
j_call: TRBJ1-6

cdr3_aa: CASSWELDSIQETQYF
cdr3_nt: TGCGCCAGCAGCTGGGAGTTGGACAGTATCCAAGAGACCCAGTACTTC
d_call: NA
v_call: TRBV5-1
clone_size: NA
cdr3_length: 16
j_call: TRBJ2-5

cdr3_aa: CATSRDRRVDIYEQYF
cdr3_nt: TGTGCCACCAGCAGAGATAGGAGGGTAGACATCTACGAGCAGTACTTC
d_call: NA
v_call: TRBV15
clone_size: NA
cdr3_length: 16
j_call: TRBJ2-7

cdr3_aa: CASSKQGIETQYF
cdr3_nt: TGTGCCAGCAGTAAACAGGGGATAGAGACCCAGTACTTC
d_call: TRBD1
v_call: TRBV2
clone_size: NA
cdr3_length: 13
j_call: TRBJ2-5

cdr3_aa: CASSQPAGTEGYTF
cdr3_nt: TGTGCCAGTAGCCAACCCGCAGGGACGGAAGGCTACACCTTC
d_call: NA
v_call: TRBV19
clone_size: NA
cdr3_length: 14
j_call: TRBJ1-2

cdr3_aa: CASSPGTGFNQPQHF
cdr3_nt: TGTGCCAGCTCACCAGGGACAGGCTTCAATCAGCCCCAGCATTTT
d_call: TRBD1
v_call: TRBV18
clone_size: NA
cdr3_length: 15
j_call: TRBJ1-5

cdr3_aa: CASSPRTDRIYGYTF
cdr3_nt: TGTGCCAGCTCCCCGCGAACAGACAGGATATATGGCTACACCTTC
d_call: NA
v_call: TRBV18
clone_size: NA
cdr3_length: 15
j_call: TRBJ1-2

cdr3_aa: CASSTDYSGNTIYF
cdr3_nt: TGTGCCAGCAGTACAGATTACTCTGGAAACACCATATATTTT
d_call: NA
v_call: TRBV6-1
clone_size: NA
cdr3_length: 14
j_call: TRBJ1-3

cdr3_aa: CASSGQRLNTEAFF
cdr3_nt: TGTGCCAGCAGTGGACAGCGGTTGAACACTGAAGCTTTCTTT
d_call: NA
v_call: TRBV6-1
clone_size: NA
cdr3_length: 14
j_call: TRBJ1-1

cdr3_aa: CASSQGLRGGRDTQYF
cdr3_nt: TGTGCCAGCAGCCAAGGCTTGCGGGGGGGCCGGGATACGCAGTATTTT
d_call: TRBD2
v_call: TRBV7-8
clone_size: NA
cdr3_length: 16
j_call: TRBJ2-3

cdr3_aa: CASSYDRTSGNTIYF
cdr3_nt: TGTGCCAGCAGTTATGACAGAACCTCTGGAAACACCATATATTTT
d_call: NA
v_call: TRBV6-6
clone_size: once
cdr3_length: 15
j_call: TRBJ1-3

cdr3_aa: CASSLAGGYNEQFF
cdr3_nt: TGCGCCAGCAGTCTAGCGGGGGGATACAATGAGCAGTTCTTC
d_call: TRBD2
v_call: TRBV10-1
clone_size: NA
cdr3_length: 14
j_call: TRBJ2-1

cdr3_aa: CASSRGQGRNTEAFF
cdr3_nt: TGTGCCAGCAGCCGGGGACAGGGGCGGAACACTGAAGCTTTCTTT
d_call: TRBD1
v_call: TRBV7-9
clone_size: NA
cdr3_length: 15
j_call: TRBJ1-1

cdr3_aa: CASSLAGFNEKLFF
cdr3_nt: TGCGCCAGCAGCTTGGCCGGGTTTAATGAAAAACTGTTTTTT
d_call: NA
v_call: TRBV5-1
clone_size: NA
cdr3_length: 14
j_call: TRBJ1-4

cdr3_aa: CASSQEGLAGGELFF
cdr3_nt: TGTGCCAGCAGCCAAGAGGGACTAGCGGGGGGGGAGCTGTTTTTT
d_call: TRBD2
v_call: TRBV4-2
clone_size: NA
cdr3_length: 15
j_call: TRBJ2-2

cdr3_aa: CASSLGRTPNTGELFF
cdr3_nt: TGTGCCAGCAGCTTAGGTCGGACTCCGAACACCGGGGAGCTGTTTTTT
d_call: NA
v_call: TRBV7-9
clone_size: NA
cdr3_length: 16
j_call: TRBJ2-2